The source of this TCR beta chain is a study of cytomegalovirus exposure and HLA in healthy donors. This clone turned up a few times. Its antigen is unknown. Germline lookup yields CDR1 MNHNS and CDR2 SASEGT. This CDR3 is built from 15 residues. PCR involved 60 Vbeta and 13 Jbeta primers. Data came from immunoSEQ multiplex PCR; TCRdb stores just in-frame clones and leaves some out. This table has over 150,000 clones, about four fifths appearing once. Study observations and caveats: Rates of TCR association differed by HLA locus in a later analysis, with DRB1 highest and HLA-C lowest.

The sample was PBMCs. The receptor's source is a man in his late teens or twenties in good health and CMV-seronegative. The chain employs TRBV6-1 and TRBJ2-5; TRBD2 is a possible D gene (7 bases). The DNA end lines up better with TRBJ2-7; the J call may be wrong. CDR3: CASGWGGSNSYEQYF. CDR3 nucleotides: TGTGCCAGTGGTTGGGGGGGCTCGAACTCCTACGAGCAGTACTTC.